This TCR beta chain was sequenced in a study of cytomegalovirus exposure and HLA in healthy donors. Study outcomes and limitations: Most TCRs appeared rarely, but some public TCRs recurred in many donors. The tendency of first-cohort TCR clusters to co-occur in the roughly 110 validation repertoires emerged from a later analysis. It was confirmed in vitro that a few of the CMV-associated chains were specific for CMV antigens.

As concerns this clone: Its antigen is undetermined.

Using immunoSEQ multiplex PCR, the repertoire was profiled, and TCRdb retains in-frame clones only, with some absent. Among 110,000 or so clones listed, roughly 83% were seen once. Germline CDR1 and CDR2: SQVTM and ANQGSEA. CDR3 length: 15 residues. The V and J ends lost 7 bases and 4 bases, in that order; junction bases with no gene match: 13. Sequencing was carried out using PBMCs. This chain uses TRBV29-1 with TRBJ2-1, with 7 bases fitting TRBD1. This sequence originates from a man aged 18 to 30 in good health and CMV-seronegative. The chain's CDR3 is CSAGRGTAEYNEQFF. CDR3 nucleotide sequence: TGCAGCGCAGGCCGAGGGACAGCCGAATACAATGAGCAGTTCTTC.